Below, one T cell receptor (beta chain) is given with its context. TCRdb re-analysed the PCR reads in MiXCR, keeping a single row per CDR3 protein. The sample carries about 21,000 distinct CDR3 sequences, 50% to 75% recorded once. This sample was taken from a study of vaccination and CD4 T cells after COVID-19. The origin of this receptor is a human donor who had recovered from COVID-19. The sequencing here drew on CD4+ T cells from blood, taken after SARS-CoV-2 vaccination.

The CDR3 loop reads CASVGVGGGTQYF. CDR3 bases: TGTGCCAGCGTTGGGGTCGGCGGGGGGACCCAGTACTTC. The chain has TRBV2 and TRBJ2-5; 7 bases fit TRBD2. The CDR3 contains 13 residues. V shed 8 bases, J shed 7 bases, and the junction held 10 bases outside the gene matches. The germline V gene has CDR1 SNHLY and CDR2 FYNNEI.